What follows are 28 T cell receptor beta chains derived from one specimen sequenced in a study of T cells in Graves' hyperthyroidism and ophthalmopathy. Amplification of TCR beta CDR3 regions was performed using RNA transcripts as template. First-round RT-PCR targeting the TCR CDR3 was performed with the HTBI primer set. TCRdb re-analysed the multiplex PCR reads in MiXCR, keeping a single row per CDR3 protein. The table includes hundreds of thousands of distinct CDR3 sequences, around 19% detected once. The sequencing input was blood. The receptors stem from a woman between 50 and 59 years old with Graves' hyperthyroidism that later progressed to Graves' ophthalmopathy.

This chain uses TRBV3-1 with TRBJ2-1, with a possible D match to TRBD1 (6 bases). Trimming pared 0 bases from V and 5 bases from J, leaving 11 bases between. CDR1 is LGHDT and CDR2 is YNNKEL in the germline V gene (reference sequence). CDR3 length: 15 amino acids. CDR3 in DNA: TGTGCCAGCAGCCAAGATGGGGGACACAACAATGAGCAGTTCTTC. It codes for CASSQDGGHNNEQFF.

This clonotype was counted ten times or more. The CDR3 protein is CASSERGLAFF. The CDR3, as DNA: TGCGCCAGCAGTGAGAGGGGGCTGGCTTTCTTT. This chain connects TRBV10-2 to TRBJ1-1, with TRBD1 matching over 7 bases. Unmatched junction bases numbered 2, after V lost 2 bases and J lost 11 bases. Germline V gene sequence: CDR1 WSHSY, CDR2 SAAADI. The CDR3 runs 11 residues.

The V and J genes are TRBV10-3 and TRBJ1-1; no firm D call. The CDR3 contains 16 residues. The V gene's germline CDR1 is ENHRY and CDR2 SYGVKD. The germline V and J ends were trimmed by 2 bases and 0 bases, with 13 bases remaining between them. The CDR3 here is CAISELFGRMNTEAFF. In DNA, the CDR3 is TGTGCCATCAGTGAGCTTTTCGGCAGAATGAACACTGAAGCTTTCTTT.

J is TRBJ1-5 and V is TRBV6-1; D gene unclear. The CDR3 length is 17 residues. The germline gives CDR1 MNHNS, CDR2 SASEGT. The V and J ends lost 10 bases and 0 bases respectively, with 22 bases between them. The DNA for the CDR3 is TGTGCCACCAGACCAACTGCCCGGGTACATAGCAATCAGCCCCAGCATTTT. It specifies CATRPTARVHSNQPQHF.

V and J are TRBV27 and TRBJ1-5; 7 nucleotides align to TRBD1. Losses at the gene ends were 5 bases for V and 6 bases for J; bases not matched to a gene: 10. CDR3 length: 15 amino acids. CDR1 and CDR2 from the germline V gene are MNHEY and SMNVEV (reference sequence). The CDR3 region has the DNA TGTGCCAGCAGTCCTACCGACAGGGTTAGTCAGCCCCAGCATTTT. Translating gives CASSPTDRVSQPQHF.

This clonotype was recorded many times. V is TRBV7-6 and J is TRBJ2-7; 7 nucleotides line up with TRBD1. Germline trimming cut 5 bases from V and 6 bases from J; bases unmatched to any gene: 4. The CDR3 covers 12 residues. Germline V gene lookup returns CDR1 SGHVS and CDR2 FNYEAQ. CDR3 in DNA: TGTGCCAGCAGCCGGGACAGAGGCGAGCAGTACTTC. As protein: CASSRDRGEQYF.

This clonotype came up many times. This chain joins TRBV6-2 or TRBV6-3 and TRBJ2-1, with a possible D match to TRBD1 (5 bases). V was cut by 8 bases and J by 0 bases, with 11 bases left in between. In germline, CDR1 is MNHEY, CDR2 SVGEGT. This CDR3 region has 14 residues. The CDR3 DNA reads TGTGCCAGCGTACAGGAGAGCTCCTACAATGAGCAGTTCTTC. It encodes CASVQESSYNEQFF.

The chain uses TRBV7-9 and TRBJ2-7, with 10 bases identical to TRBD1. The CDR3 has 16 residues. The germline V gene has CDR1 SEHNR and CDR2 FQNEAQ (reference sequence). Unmatched junction bases numbered 9, after V lost 4 bases and J lost 3 bases. Written as DNA, the CDR3 is TGTGCCAGCAGCTCGACCCCGGGACAGGGGAACTACGAGCAGTACTTC. Residues: CASSSTPGQGNYEQYF.

The chain carries TRBV20-1 and TRBJ2-1; 8 positions agree with TRBD1. CDR1 and CDR2 from the germline V gene are DFQATT and SNEGSKA (reference sequence). Unmatched junction bases numbered 8, after V lost 5 bases and J lost 5 bases. The CDR3 sequence is 14 residues long. CDR3 sequence reads: CSAVDRGLHNEQFF. CDR3 bases: TGCAGTGCTGTCGACAGGGGACTCCACAATGAGCAGTTCTTC.

Ten or more counts support this clonotype. The chain recombines TRBV30 with TRBJ1-5, with 8 bases identical to TRBD1. Per germline, CDR1 GTSNPN and CDR2 SVGIG (reference sequence). V gave up 5 bases and J gave up 7 bases; unmatched junction bases: 10. The CDR3 sequence is 14 residues long. The CDR3 reads CAWCRTGYSQPQHF. Written as DNA, the CDR3 is TGTGCCTGGTGCCGGACAGGGTATAGCCAGCCCCAGCATTTT. Full variable domain (outside the CDR3, taken from reference TRBV30 and TRBJ1-5): SQTIHQWPATLVQPVGSPLSLECTVEGTSNPNLYWYRQAAGRGLQLLFYSVGIGQISSEVPQNLSASRPQDRQFILSSKKLLLSDSGFYLCAWCRTGYSQPQHFGDGTRLSIL.

The chain has TRBV29-1 and TRBJ2-7, with D maybe TRBD1 (6 bases). V shed 7 bases and J shed 3 bases, with 10 bases lying between them. The CDR3 runs 11 residues. Germline loops: CDR1 SQVTM, CDR2 ANQGSEA. The CDR3 bases are TGCAGCGGGATGGACAGCTACGAGCAGTACTTC. It is translated as CSGMDSYEQYF.

The V gene is TRBV18, the J gene TRBJ1-4; the D gene is possibly TRBD1 (5 bases). The CDR3 runs 15 residues. Trimming took 5 bases from V and 5 from J, leaving 15 bases between them. CDR1 and CDR2 (germline): KGHSH, LQKENI. CDR3 nucleotide sequence: TGTGCCAGCTCAGACAGCGGAGCCTTAAATGAAAAACTGTTTTTT. This translates into CASSDSGALNEKLFF.

The V call is TRBV2, the J call TRBJ2-7, with D maybe TRBD1 (6 bases). Germline CDR1 SNHLY, CDR2 FYNNEI. The CDR3 has 12 residues. V gave up 7 bases and J gave up 1 base, with 8 bases separating them. For the CDR3, the DNA is TGTGCCAGCAACAGGGATTCCTACGAGCAGTACTTC. Its translation: CASNRDSYEQYF.

This clonotype has just a few counts. This chain joins TRBV27 and TRBJ2-5; no clear D gene. CDR1 and CDR2 from the germline V gene are MNHEY and SMNVEV (reference sequence). With 6 bases removed from V and 1 base from J, the gap between germline ends came to 9 bases. This CDR3 spans 13 amino acids. DNA of the CDR3: TGTGCCAGCAGCCAACCACCCCAAGAGACCCAGTACTTC. Its translation is CASSQPPQETQYF.

The V gene is TRBV9, the J gene TRBJ2-3, with TRBD2 identical over 7 bases. CDR1 and CDR2 (germline): SGDLS, YYNGEE. The CDR3 loop spans 15 amino acids. V dropped 2 bases and J dropped 3; count of bases not matched to a gene: 6. DNA of the CDR3: TGTGCCAGCAGCGTGAGGGACTACTTTACAGATACGCAGTATTTT. Its protein is CASSVRDYFTDTQYF.

The chain uses TRBV20-1 and TRBJ1-1, with TRBD1 matching 7 bases. The CDR3 has 15 amino acids. V was pared by 2 bases and J by 1 base, with 7 bases of the junction left unmatched. Germline-derived CDR1 and CDR2 are DFQATT and SNEGSKA (reference sequence). CDR3 amino acids: CSARTTGTENTEAFF. As DNA, the CDR3 is TGCAGTGCTAGAACTACCGGGACAGAGAACACTGAAGCTTTCTTT.

The chain carries TRBV5-4 and TRBJ1-2, with 8 bases identical to TRBD1. The CDR3 loop spans 15 amino acids. V lost 4 bases, J lost 8 bases, and 13 bases stayed unmatched. Germline CDR1 SGHNT, CDR2 YYREEE (reference sequence). CDR3: CASSLWDRQTWGYTF. CDR3 nucleotide sequence: TGTGCCAGCAGCCTATGGGACAGGCAGACCTGGGGCTACACCTTC.

This clonotype was observed a handful of times. V usage is TRBV5-1 and J usage is TRBJ1-1, with TRBD1 matching over 7 bases. From germline, CDR1 is SGHRS and CDR2 YFSETQ. The V segment lost 4 bases and the J segment 1 base; nucleotides outside the gene matches: 10. CDR3 length: 16 residues. The CDR3 loop reads CASSAEQGRRNTEAFF. The CDR3 nucleotides read TGCGCCAGCAGCGCCGAACAGGGGAGAAGGAACACTGAAGCTTTCTTT.

The sample holds many counts of this clonotype. This sequence joins TRBV30 and TRBJ2-1; D call uncertain. The CDR3 spans 10 residues. V lost 1 base to trimming and J lost 12 bases, with 7 bases between them. Per germline, CDR1 GTSNPN and CDR2 SVGIG (reference sequence). The chain's CDR3 is CAWSGGRQFF. DNA of the CDR3: TGTGCCTGGAGTGGTGGCCGGCAGTTCTTC.

There are a few counts of this clonotype. This rearrangement joins TRBV12-3 or TRBV12-4 to TRBJ1-3; D is unresolved. The V end lost 2 bases, the J end lost 3 bases, and 5 bases lay between the germline ends. The CDR3 is made up of 13 amino acids. The CDR3 protein is CASSLFNGNTIYF. The DNA of the CDR3 is TGTGCCAGCAGTTTATTTAATGGAAACACCATATATTTT.

This clonotype occurred many times. The V call is TRBV5-5, the J call TRBJ2-1, with TRBD2 identical over 12 bases. The trim removed 4 bases at V and 3 bases at J, leaving 8 bases unmatched. Germline V gives CDR1 SGHKS, CDR2 YYEKEE (reference sequence). There are 17 residues in the CDR3. The CDR3 here is CASSHRTSGEYYNEQFF. CDR3 coding DNA: TGTGCCAGCAGCCATAGGACTAGCGGGGAATACTACAATGAGCAGTTCTTC.

V gene TRBV6-1 combines with J gene TRBJ1-3; weak D call: TRBD1 (6 bases). The CDR3 totals 14 residues. Germline CDR1 and CDR2: MNHNS and SASEGT. Trimming stripped 5 bases from V and 2 bases from J, with 10 bases between. The CDR3 is CASSRAGAGNTIYF. The CDR3 DNA reads TGTGCCAGCAGTCGGGCAGGGGCTGGAAACACCATATATTTT.

The gene calls are TRBV28 and TRBJ2-7; TRBD1 is a possible D gene (6 bases). Trimming pared 3 bases from V and 8 bases from J, leaving 17 bases between. There are 14 residues in the CDR3. Germline loops: CDR1 MDHEN, CDR2 SYDVKM. CDR3 protein: CASSFPNPRDKQYF. CDR3 bases: TGTGCCAGCAGTTTCCCGAACCCCCGGGACAAGCAGTACTTC.

This clonotype was detected a few times. This rearrangement joins TRBV7-9 to TRBJ2-3, with TRBD1 matching over 9 bases. Germline V gene sequence: CDR1 SEHNR, CDR2 FQNEAQ (reference sequence). Trimming removed 2 bases from V and 3 bases from J; junction bases left unmatched: 9. The CDR3 is 17 residues long. CDR3 nucleotides: TGTGCCAGCAGCTTAATCCCGCGGACAGGGGAGACAGATACGCAGTATTTT. This codes for CASSLIPRTGETDTQYF.

This clonotype was recorded at least ten times. The chain carries TRBV30 and TRBJ1-1; 12 bases are shared with TRBD1. Per germline, CDR1 GTSNPN and CDR2 SVGIG (reference sequence). The CDR3 consists of 17 residues. Trimming cost V 1 base and J 5 bases; bases outside gene matches: 11. The CDR3 coding sequence is TGTGCCTGGAGTGCGGGGACAGGGGGCGAATCGGGGACTGAAGCTTTCTTT. Amino acid sequence: CAWSAGTGGESGTEAFF.

This clonotype showed up just a few times. Given the absence of the conserved phenylalanine or tryptophan at the CDR3 end, a read error is likely. The chain has TRBV2 and TRBJ2-1; D ambiguous. Germline CDR1 reads SNHLY; CDR2 reads FYNNEI. The ends were cut back, 3 bases at V and 3 bases at J, with 12 bases in the middle. The CDR3 has 15 residues. The CDR3 here is CASSEGAEVYNEQFL. CDR3 sequence (DNA): TGTGCCAGCAGTGAGGGTGCGGAAGTCTACAATGAGCAGTTCCTC.

About this clonotype: One end of the junction varies from germline; a read error may be responsible. This chain links TRBV12-3 or TRBV12-4 with TRBJ1-1; the D gene is possibly TRBD1 (6 bases). The CDR3 contains 17 residues. The CDR3 spells CASRRIPGQAVNTEAFF. CDR3 sequence (DNA): TGTGCCAGCAGGCGTATTCCGGGACAAGCAGTGAACACTGAAGCTTTCTTC.

This clonotype has just a few counts. The genes are TRBV7-9 and TRBJ1-1; weak D call: TRBD1 (5 bases). The CDR3 is 14 residues long. Germline values: CDR1 SEHNR, CDR2 FQNEAQ (reference sequence). Trimming shortened V by 4 bases and J by 4 bases, and 13 bases separated the two germline ends. Written as DNA, the CDR3 is TGTGCCAGCAGCTCGGGGGGTGGGGTCACTGAAGCTTTCTTT. It encodes CASSSGGGVTEAFF.